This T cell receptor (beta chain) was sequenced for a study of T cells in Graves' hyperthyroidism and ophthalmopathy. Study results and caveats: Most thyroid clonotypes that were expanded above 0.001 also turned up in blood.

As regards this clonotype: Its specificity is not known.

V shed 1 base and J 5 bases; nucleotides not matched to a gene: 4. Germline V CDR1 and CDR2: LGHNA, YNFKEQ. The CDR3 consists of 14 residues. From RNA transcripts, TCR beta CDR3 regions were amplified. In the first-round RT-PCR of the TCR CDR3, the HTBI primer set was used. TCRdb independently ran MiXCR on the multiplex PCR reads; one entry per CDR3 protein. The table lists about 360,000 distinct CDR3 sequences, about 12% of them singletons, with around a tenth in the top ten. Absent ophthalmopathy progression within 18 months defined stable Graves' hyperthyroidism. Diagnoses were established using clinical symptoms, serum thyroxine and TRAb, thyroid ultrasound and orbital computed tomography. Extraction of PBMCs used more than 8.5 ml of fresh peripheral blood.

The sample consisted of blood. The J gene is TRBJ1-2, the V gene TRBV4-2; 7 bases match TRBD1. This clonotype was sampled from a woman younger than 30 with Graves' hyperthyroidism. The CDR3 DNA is TGTGCCAGCAGCCAAGGGGAACAGGGGTATGGCTACACCTTC. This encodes CASSQGEQGYGYTF.